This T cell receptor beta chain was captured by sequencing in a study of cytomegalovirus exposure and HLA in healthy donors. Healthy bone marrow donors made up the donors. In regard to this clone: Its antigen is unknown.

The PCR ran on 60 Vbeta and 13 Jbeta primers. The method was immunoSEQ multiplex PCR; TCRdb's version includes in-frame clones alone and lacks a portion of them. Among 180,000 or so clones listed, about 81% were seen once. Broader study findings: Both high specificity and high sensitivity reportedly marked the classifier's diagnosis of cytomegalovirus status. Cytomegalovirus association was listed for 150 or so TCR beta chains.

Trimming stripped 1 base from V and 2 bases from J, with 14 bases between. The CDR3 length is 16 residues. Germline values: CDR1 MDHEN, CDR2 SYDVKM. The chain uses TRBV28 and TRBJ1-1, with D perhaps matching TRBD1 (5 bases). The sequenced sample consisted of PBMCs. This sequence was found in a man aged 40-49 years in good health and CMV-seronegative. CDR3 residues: CASSLLLLTANTEAFF. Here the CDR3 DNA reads TGTGCCAGCAGTTTATTATTATTGACAGCCAACACTGAAGCTTTCTTT.